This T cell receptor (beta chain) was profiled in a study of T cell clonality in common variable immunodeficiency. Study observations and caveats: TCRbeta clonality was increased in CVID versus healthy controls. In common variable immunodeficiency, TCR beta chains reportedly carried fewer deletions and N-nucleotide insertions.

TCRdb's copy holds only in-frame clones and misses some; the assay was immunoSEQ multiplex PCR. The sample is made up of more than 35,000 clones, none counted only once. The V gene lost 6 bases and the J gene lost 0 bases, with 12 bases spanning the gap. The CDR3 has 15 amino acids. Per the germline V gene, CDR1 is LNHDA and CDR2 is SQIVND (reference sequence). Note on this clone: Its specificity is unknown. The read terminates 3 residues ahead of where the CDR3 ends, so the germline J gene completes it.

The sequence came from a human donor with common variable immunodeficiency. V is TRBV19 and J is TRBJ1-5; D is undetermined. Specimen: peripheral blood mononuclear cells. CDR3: CASSRGLYSNQPQHF. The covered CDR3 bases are TGTGCCAGTAGCCGCGGGCTTTATAGCAATCAGCCC.